The present T cell receptor beta chain was sequenced within a study of T cell changes during pregnancy in multiple sclerosis. Data came from immunoSEQ multiplex PCR; TCRdb stores just in-frame clones and leaves some out. The sample lists approximately 82,000 clones, about 89% seen once, with 0.45% to 0.6% in the top ten. This CDR3 spans 14 amino acids. The germline V gene has CDR1 SGHTA and CDR2 FQGTGA. J lost 7 bases, V lost 2 bases, and 4 bases had no gene match. The chain joins TRBV7-3 to TRBJ2-3; 9 nucleotides match TRBD2. This TCR was recovered from a female donor with multiple sclerosis, enrolled in a pregnancy study. Sequenced material: CD4+ T cells from peripheral blood mononuclear cells, taken in the second trimester of pregnancy. CDR3 sequence reads: CASSLAGGANTQYF. The CDR3 DNA is TGTGCCAGCAGCTTAGCGGGGGGGGCCAATACGCAGTATTTT.